This is a list of T cell receptor beta chains from one sample in a study of blood T cell repertoires in COVID-19. Data came from immunoSEQ multiplex PCR; TCRdb stores just in-frame clones and leaves some out. Altogether tens of thousands of clones are present, about 74% being singletons, with the ten largest covering about 3.9%. Sequenced input: peripheral blood. Every receptor here comes from a man aged 70-80 years with COVID-19, enrolled during active disease. Each CDR3 is given with its conserved first and last residue. Each record gives: clone size, V gene, D gene, J gene, CDR3 DNA, CDR3 protein. A D gene is named only where the DNA matches it firmly. Some rows have no size entry. The others give once, few or many, or a class for an expanded clone.

.,TRBV6-6,TRBD1,TRBJ1-5,TGTGCCAGCCGAACCCACACCGACAGGGGCAATCAGCCCCAGCATTTT,CASRTHTDRGNQPQHF
.,TRBV6-5,.,TRBJ2-3,TGTGCCAGCAGTTGGACGCGGGGAGCCCCATCGCAGTATTTT,CASSWTRGAPSQYF
.,TRBV4-2,TRBD1,TRBJ2-5,TGTGCCAGCAGCCAAGGGGGGACAGGGAGGCGCGAGACCCAGTACTTC,CASSQGGTGRRETQYF
.,TRBV7-2,.,TRBJ2-7,TGTGCCAGCAGCTTAAGCGAGCGGGTCTACTCCTACGAGCAGTACTTC,CASSLSERVYSYEQYF
medium-sized,TRBV16,.,TRBJ2-7,TGTGCCAGCAGCCAATCGACAGGCTACGAGCAGTACTTC,CASSQSTGYEQYF
once,TRBV14,TRBD1,TRBJ2-3,TGTGCCAGCAGCCCTACCCCGGGACAGGGGAGAGATACGCAGTATTTT,CASSPTPGQGRDTQYF
.,TRBV28,.,TRBJ1-2,TGTGCCAGCACCCCTACAGATTACTTTAACTATGGCTACACCTTC,CASTPTDYFNYGYTF
.,TRBV2,TRBD2,TRBJ2-3,TGTGCCAGCACCCTACTAGCGGGAGGAGATACGCAGTATTTT,CASTLLAGGDTQYF
.,TRBV2,.,TRBJ1-5,TGTGCCAGCAGTGAAGACCAGGGCGGCGATCAGCCCCAGCATTTT,CASSEDQGGDQPQHF
.,TRBV28,.,TRBJ1-1,TGTGCCAGCAGTACGACAGTGATGAACACTGAAGCTTTCTTT,CASSTTVMNTEAFF
.,TRBV5-6,.,TRBJ1-5,TGTGCCAGCAGCTTGAGGGCAGGGAATGTGGCAAATCAGCCCCAGCATTTT,CASSLRAGNVANQPQHF
.,TRBV7-9,.,TRBJ2-3,TGTGCCCAAGGCGGATACACAGATACGCAGTATTTT,CAQGGYTDTQYF
.,TRBV9,.,TRBJ2-7,TGTGCCAGCAGCGTAGGCCTGGCAGGGGTGCACGAGCAGTACTTC,CASSVGLAGVHEQYF
many,TRBV2,TRBD2,TRBJ2-7,TGTGCCAGCAGTGTCGGACTAGCGGGAGGGGGGTACGAGCAGTACTTC,CASSVGLAGGGYEQYF
.,TRBV3-1/TRBV3-2,.,TRBJ1-1,TGTGCCAGCAGCCCGAGGGAAGAACTCACTGAAGCTTTCTTT,CASSPREELTEAFF
.,TRBV7-8,TRBD1,TRBJ1-1,TGTGCCAGCAGCCCGGGGACAGGGGGCGCGTTGAGGACTGAAGCTTTCTTT,CASSPGTGGALRTEAFF
.,TRBV24-1,.,TRBJ2-2,TGTGCCACCAGTGATCCTACTAGCCTGAGCGGGGAGCTGTTTTTT,CATSDPTSLSGELFF
.,TRBV9,.,TRBJ2-1,TGTGCCAGCAGCGTAACCGACAGGACTGGGCAGTTCTTC,CASSVTDRTGQFF
few,TRBV5-1,.,TRBJ2-1,TGCGCCAGCAGCCTTATCCAGGGTTTCGACGAGCAGTTCTTC,CASSLIQGFDEQFF
few,TRBV7-2,TRBD2,TRBJ2-7,TGTGCCAGCAGCTGGGGACTAGCGGGTACCTACGAGCAGTACTTC,CASSWGLAGTYEQYF
.,TRBV28,.,TRBJ2-6,TGTGCCAGCAGTTCTGCAGGGCTGGGGGCCAACGTCCTGACTTTC,CASSSAGLGANVLTF
few,TRBV5-4,TRBD1,TRBJ2-5,TGTGCCAGCAGCTCGATCGGGACAGGGTCCCAAGAGACCCAGTACTTC,CASSSIGTGSQETQYF
.,TRBV5-1,.,TRBJ2-2,TGCGCCAGCAGCTTTAGCGACCCGGGCACCGGGGAGCTGTTTTTT,CASSFSDPGTGELFF
.,TRBV27,TRBD1,TRBJ1-6,TGTGCCAGCAGTGTGACAGGGAATTCACCCCTCCACTTT,CASSVTGNSPLHF
.,TRBV6-5,TRBD1,TRBJ2-4,TGTGCCAGCAGTTACGACAGGGGTTACGGCATTCAGTACTTC,CASSYDRGYGIQYF
.,TRBV5-6,.,TRBJ1-1,TGTGCCAGCAGCTTGTTCGGCCCGGGGGGAGAAGCTTTCTTT,CASSLFGPGGEAFF
.,TRBV10-3,TRBD2,TRBJ2-5,TGTGCCATCAGCCCGGAAAGGGGAGCGGGGAACGTAGAGACCCAGTACTTC,CAISPERGAGNVETQYF
.,TRBV7-3,TRBD2,TRBJ2-5,TGTGCCAGCAGCGATAGCGGGAGGGCCTGGGAGACCCAGTACTTC,CASSDSGRAWETQYF
.,TRBV28,.,TRBJ2-7,TGTGCCAGCAGAGGGCGGAGGAGCTCCTACGAGCAGTACTTC,CASRGRRSSYEQYF
.,TRBV5-1,TRBD2,TRBJ2-1,TGCGCCAGCAGCTTGGGACTAGCGGGAGTGGATGAGCAGTTCTTC,CASSLGLAGVDEQFF
.,TRBV10-3,TRBD2,TRBJ2-2,TGCCCCACCACCGGGGGGGCAGCGGGGGAGCTGTTTTTT,CPTTGGAAGELFF
.,TRBV7-2,.,TRBJ2-7,TGTGCCAGCAGCTTACGTGGCAGAACGACCTACGAGCAGTACTTC,CASSLRGRTTYEQYF
few,TRBV5-1,.,TRBJ1-1,TGCGCCAGCAGCTTGGAGGCAGGGAGGGACACTGAAGCTTTCTTT,CASSLEAGRDTEAFF
.,TRBV10-3,TRBD2,TRBJ2-2,TGTGCCATCAGTGGGACTAGCGTCCCCGGGGAGCTGTTTTTT,CAISGTSVPGELFF
.,TRBV4-2,.,TRBJ2-7,TGTGCCAGCAGCCAATATAAGACTAGGGGAGACGAGCAGTACTTC,CASSQYKTRGDEQYF
few,TRBV7-2,TRBD2,TRBJ2-7,TGTGCCAGCACCGCGGGACTAGCGGGAGTCGAGCAGTACTTC,CASTAGLAGVEQYF
.,TRBV4-1,.,TRBJ1-6,TGCGCCAGCAGCCAAGATCGCGCGTTTTCACCCCTCCACTTT,CASSQDRAFSPLHF
medium-sized,TRBV7-9,.,TRBJ1-4,TGTGCCAGCAGCTTACGGCAGGGTAATGAAAAACTGTTTTTT,CASSLRQGNEKLFF
.,TRBV6-5,.,TRBJ2-7,TGTGCCAGCAGTTACGGGGGGGGCGGGAGTATCTACGAGCAGTACTTC,CASSYGGGGSIYEQYF
.,TRBV7-8,.,TRBJ2-1,TGTGCCAGCAGCTTAGAGCAAACCTACAATGAGCAGTTCTTC,CASSLEQTYNEQFF
many,TRBV19,TRBD2,TRBJ2-7,TGTGCCAGTAGTATAACCCGGACTAGCGGGAGTTACGAGCAGTACTTC,CASSITRTSGSYEQYF
.,TRBV24-1,.,TRBJ1-1,TGTGCCACCAGTGATGGCTCAGGGAACCGTGCGGCTTTCTTT,CATSDGSGNRAAFF
once,TRBV14,TRBD1,TRBJ1-6,TGTGCCAGCAGCCGACAGGGCGATAATTCACCCCTCCACTTT,CASSRQGDNSPLHF
.,TRBV5-3,TRBD1,TRBJ2-7,TGTGCCAGAAGCTTGGCGGACGCGACAGGGTCGAGCTCCTACGAGCAGTACTTC,CARSLADATGSSSYEQYF
.,TRBV28,.,TRBJ2-7,TGTGCCAGCAGTTCGACGGGAGAGGACACCTACGAGCAGTACTTC,CASSSTGEDTYEQYF
.,TRBV5-1,.,TRBJ1-1,TGCGCCAGCAGCTTGGGCGCCGCGAACACTGAAGCTTTCTTT,CASSLGAANTEAFF
.,TRBV9,TRBD1,TRBJ1-1,TGTGCCAGCAGCTCGATGACAGGGGTATCAACTGAAGCTTTCTTT,CASSSMTGVSTEAFF
.,TRBV19,TRBD2,TRBJ2-3,TGTGCCAGTAGTATTCGGACTAGCGGGAGCACAGATACGCAGTATTTT,CASSIRTSGSTDTQYF
once,TRBV12-3/TRBV12-4,.,TRBJ2-2,TGTGCCAGCAGTTTCGATAGAGGGGAGCTGTTTTTT,CASSFDRGELFF
.,TRBV4-1,TRBD1,TRBJ1-5,TGCGCCAGCAGCCAAGATGTGGCAGGGGGACTTCTCCAGCATTTT,CASSQDVAGGLLQHF
.,TRBV28,.,TRBJ2-7,TGTGCCAGCAGTCCCACGTGGAGCCAAACCTACGAGCAGTACTTC,CASSPTWSQTYEQYF
.,TRBV15,.,TRBJ2-1,TGTGCCACCAGCAGAGATAGTCCTAATGAGCAGTTCTTC,CATSRDSPNEQFF